The T cell receptor beta chain described here comes from a study of blood T cell repertoires in COVID-19. The CDR3 has 16 residues. CDR1 LGHDT and CDR2 YNNKEL come from the germline V gene (reference sequence). Deletions cut 4 bases from V and 0 bases from J, with 13 bases between. Clones were sequenced by immunoSEQ multiplex PCR, and TCRdb holds only the in-frame ones, with some missing. The table shows about 280,000 clones, with about 85% occurring only once. The source material was PBMCs or T cells enriched from blood (not recorded which). This sequence originates from a woman between 45 and 65 years old who had recovered from COVID-19. The chain carries TRBV3-1 (or the pseudogene TRBV3-2) and TRBJ1-3, with no clear D. The CDR3 sequence is CASSLNPLVSGNTIYF. CDR3 DNA sequence: TGTGCCAGCAGCCTCAACCCCCTAGTCTCTGGAAACACCATATATTTT.